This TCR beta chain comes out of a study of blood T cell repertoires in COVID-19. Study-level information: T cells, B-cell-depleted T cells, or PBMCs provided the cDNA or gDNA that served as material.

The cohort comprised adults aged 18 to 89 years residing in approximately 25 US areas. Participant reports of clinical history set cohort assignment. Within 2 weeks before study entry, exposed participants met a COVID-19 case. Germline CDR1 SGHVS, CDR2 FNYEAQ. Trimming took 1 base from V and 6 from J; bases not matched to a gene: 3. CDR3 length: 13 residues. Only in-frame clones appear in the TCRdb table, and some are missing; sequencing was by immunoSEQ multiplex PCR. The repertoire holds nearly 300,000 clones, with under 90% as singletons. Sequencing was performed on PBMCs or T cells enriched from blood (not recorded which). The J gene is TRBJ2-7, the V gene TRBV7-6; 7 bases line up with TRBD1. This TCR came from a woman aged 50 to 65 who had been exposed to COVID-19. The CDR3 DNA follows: TGTGCCAGCAGCTTAGAGGGGGCTTCCGAGCAGTACTTC. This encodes CASSLEGASEQYF.